Following are 14 T cell receptor beta chains from one sample sequenced in a study of blood T cells in healthy people across ages (dated by TCRdb to the mid-2010s). The library came from 5' RACE. A second roughly 7 to 12 cycle PCR used a sample-barcoded 5' primer and a J-beta primer mix. TCRdb applied fastp at Q25 and MiXCR to the public reads, then kept only in-frame beta chains. CDR3 protein duplicates are merged, each entry listing the most common genes and DNA. The sample yields some 1.8 million distinct CDR3 sequences; about two fifths were counted once. Of the sample, around 23% is held by the ten largest clones. Sequences were obtained from blood. Every receptor here comes from a human donor in good health.

The chain links TRBV4-2 to TRBJ1-1; 8 bases map to TRBD1. CDR1 is LGHNA, CDR2 YNFKEQ, per germline. The CDR3 extends over 17 amino acids. V lost 0 bases, J lost 1 base, and 7 bases stayed unmatched. CDR3 region: CASSQDGRGRRNTEAFF. The CDR3 nucleotides read TGTGCCAGCAGCCAAGATGGCAGGGGGCGGCGGAACACTGAAGCTTTCTTT.

J is TRBJ2-5 and V is TRBV5-1, with 9 nucleotides matching TRBD1. The germline V gene encodes CDR1 SGHRS and CDR2 YFSETQ. This CDR3 contains 14 residues. The V segment lost 4 bases and the J segment 3 bases; nucleotides outside the gene matches: 4. The CDR3 spells CASSRRDREETQYF. For the CDR3, the DNA is TGCGCCAGCAGCAGGCGGGACAGGGAAGAGACCCAGTACTTC.

This clonotype showed up just a few times. The DNA for the CDR3 is TGTGCCAGCAGCCTCGGGGGGGGTGCCTATGGCTACACCTTC. This codes for CASSLGGGAYGYTF. The rearrangement links TRBV11-2 to TRBJ1-2; a possible D gene is TRBD1 (5 bases). V lost 5 bases and J lost 4, with 14 bases in between. This CDR3 spans 14 amino acids. Germline V CDR1 and CDR2: SGHAT, FQNNGV.

With regard to this clonotype: A much larger clone lies a single base off, so this may be a read error. The chain couples TRBV29-1 to TRBJ2-1, with no clear D. This CDR3 contains 14 residues. Looked up from germline, CDR1 is SQVTM and CDR2 is ANQGSEA. In DNA form, the CDR3 reads TGCGGCGTCGTGGACGGTTACTCCTACAATGAGCAGTTCTTC. Amino acids: CGVVDGYSYNEQFF.

V is TRBV12-3 or TRBV12-4 and J is TRBJ1-2; weak D call: TRBD1 (5 bases). V was cut by 4 bases and J by 4 bases, with 16 bases left in between. CDR3 length: 15 amino acids. The CDR3, as DNA: TGTGCCAGCAGTTCGGGACCTTCTTATAGCTATGGCTACACCTTC. Translation gives CASSSGPSYSYGYTF.

In this sample, this clonotype turned up a few times. The CDR3 DNA reads as TGTGCCAGCAGCTCTAGACTGGGGAACTATGGCTACACCTTC. Residues: CASSSRLGNYGYTF. The J gene is TRBJ1-2, the V gene TRBV11-2; D unresolved. Trimming removed 4 bases from V and 2 bases from J, with 11 bases in between. This CDR3 has 14 amino acids. The V gene's germline CDR1 is SGHAT and CDR2 FQNNGV.

The sample holds a few counts of this clonotype. V is TRBV7-9 and J is TRBJ2-7, with a weak D call TRBD1 (6 bases). The CDR3 spans 14 residues. Trimming removed 6 bases at V and 2 bases at J, with 14 bases between. The germline gives CDR1 SEHNR, CDR2 FQNEAQ (reference sequence). This chain's CDR3 is CASRAGTGTYEQYF. The CDR3 coding sequence is TGTGCCAGCAGAGCCGGAACAGGGACCTACGAGCAGTACTTC.

The chain employs TRBV2 and TRBJ2-7; D unclear. The CDR3 has 15 amino acids. Trimming left V 8 bases short and J 0 bases short, with 17 bases between. Germline assignment: CDR1 SNHLY and CDR2 FYNNEI. The chain's CDR3 is CASGRFVSSSYEQYF. The CDR3 nucleotides read TGTGCCAGCGGACGGTTCGTATCGAGCTCCTACGAGCAGTACTTC.

Comment on this clonotype: A junction end diverges from the germline sequence, so it may reflect a read error. The chain employs TRBV15 and TRBJ2-7; TRBD2 might be the D (5 bases). The CDR3 consists of 15 residues. Per the germline V gene, CDR1 is LNHNV and CDR2 is YYDKDF (reference sequence). The DNA of the CDR3 is TGCGCCACCAGCAGAGATAAGGTTTCTCCGGGGGAGCAGTACTTC. Its translation is CATSRDKVSPGEQYF.

This chain uses TRBV4-1 with TRBJ2-7; 8 bases map to TRBD2. The CDR3 loop spans 16 amino acids. After removal of 0 bases from V and 2 bases from J, the junction contained 6 bases not matched to a gene. Looked up from germline, CDR1 is MGHRA and CDR2 is YSYEKL. CDR3 sequence: CASSQDRGGATYEQYF. CDR3 DNA: TGCGCCAGCAGCCAAGATCGGGGGGGGGCCACCTACGAGCAGTACTTC.

This chain uses TRBV7-3 with TRBJ2-1, with a weak D call TRBD2 (5 bases). V dropped 6 bases and J dropped 3 bases, with 21 bases sitting between them. From germline, CDR1 is SGHTA and CDR2 FQGTGA. The length of the CDR3 is 17 residues. CDR3 sequence: CASSPAPVLANYNEQFF. CDR3 DNA sequence: TGTGCCAGCAGTCCCGCCCCCGTTCTAGCCAACTACAATGAGCAGTTCTTC.

V is TRBV7-7 and J is TRBJ2-5; D gene uncertain. The germline gives CDR1 SSHAT, CDR2 FNYEAQ (reference sequence). The V and J ends lost 4 bases and 2 bases respectively, with 14 bases between them. The CDR3 sequence is 15 residues long. CDR3 protein: CASSSRFELQETQYF. CDR3 bases: TGTGCCAGCAGCTCCCGGTTTGAGTTACAAGAGACCCAGTACTTC.

V is TRBV4-3 and J is TRBJ1-1; tentatively, D is TRBD1 (6 bases). Trimming cost V 3 bases and J 0 bases, with 14 bases left between them. CDR1 and CDR2 from the germline V gene are LGHNA and YSLEER. The CDR3 has 16 residues. CDR3 sequence: CASSHQNRELNTEAFF. The CDR3, as DNA: TGCGCCAGCAGCCATCAGAACAGGGAGTTGAACACTGAAGCTTTCTTT.

The V gene is TRBV12-3 or TRBV12-4, the J gene TRBJ1-1; 7 bases match TRBD1. There are 12 residues in the CDR3. J lost 8 bases, V lost 3 bases, and 3 bases had no gene match. In DNA form, the CDR3 reads TGTGCCAGCAGTTTCCCAGGGGGGGAAGCTTTCTTT. It translates to CASSFPGGEAFF.